The source of this T cell receptor (beta chain) is a study of shared clonotypes between healthy human individuals. CDR3 length: 15 residues. The germline gives CDR1 SNHLY, CDR2 FYNNEI. V shed 10 bases, J shed 4 bases, and the junction held 9 bases outside the gene matches. Terminally differentiated effector memory CD45RA+ cells were excluded from the naive CD8 cells, which were CD45RO-negative and positively selected for CCR7. Every one of the donors was a Caucasian adult that lived in Nashville, Tennessee. Here immunoSEQ multiplex PCR was the method, and the copy in TCRdb shows in-frame clones only, minus some. The table records around 1.9 million clones, about 92% of them present only once.

The chain joins TRBV2 to TRBJ2-5; 13 positions match TRBD2. This TCR was sampled from a man between 18 and 29 years old in good health. Some clones in this sample may be carry-over from other donors' samples. The sample taken for sequencing was naive CD8+ T cells from PBMCs. CDR3 in amino acids: CATQRLAGGGETQYF. The CDR3 DNA reads TGTGCCACCCAGAGACTAGCGGGAGGCGGAGAGACCCAGTACTTC. The full variable domain, completed using reference TRBV2 and TRBJ2-5, is EPEVTQTPSHQVTQMGQEVILRCVPISNHLYFYWYRQILGQKVEFLVSFYNNEISEKSEIFDDQFSVERPDGSNFTLKIRSTKLEDSAMYFCATQRLAGGGETQYFGPGTRLLVL.